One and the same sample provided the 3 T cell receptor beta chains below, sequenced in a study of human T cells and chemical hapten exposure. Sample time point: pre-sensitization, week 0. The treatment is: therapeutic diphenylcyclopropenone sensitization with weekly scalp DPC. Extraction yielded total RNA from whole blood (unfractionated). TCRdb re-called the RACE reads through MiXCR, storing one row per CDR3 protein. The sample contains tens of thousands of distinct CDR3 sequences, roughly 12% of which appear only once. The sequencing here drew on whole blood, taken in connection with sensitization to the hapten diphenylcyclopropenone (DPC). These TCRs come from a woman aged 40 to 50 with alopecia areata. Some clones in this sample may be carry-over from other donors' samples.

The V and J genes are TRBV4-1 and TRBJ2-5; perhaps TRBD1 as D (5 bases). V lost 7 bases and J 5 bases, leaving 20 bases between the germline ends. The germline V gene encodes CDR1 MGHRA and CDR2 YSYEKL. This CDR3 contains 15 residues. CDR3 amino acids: CASTPLRVDGETQYF. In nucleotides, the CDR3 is TGCGCCAGCACCCCGCTCAGGGTCGATGGGGAGACCCAGTACTTC.

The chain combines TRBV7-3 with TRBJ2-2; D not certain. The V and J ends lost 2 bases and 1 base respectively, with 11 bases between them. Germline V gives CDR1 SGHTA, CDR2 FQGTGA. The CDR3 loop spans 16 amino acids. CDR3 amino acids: CASSLQNSGNTGELFF. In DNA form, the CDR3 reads TGTGCCAGCAGCTTACAGAACTCGGGGAACACCGGGGAGCTGTTTTTT. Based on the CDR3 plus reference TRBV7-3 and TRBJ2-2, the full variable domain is GAGVSQTPSNKVTEKGKYVELRCDPISGHTALYWYRQSLGQGPEFLIYFQGTGAADDSGLPNDRFFAVRPEGSVSTLKIQRTERGDSAVYLCASSLQNSGNTGELFFGEGSRLTVL.

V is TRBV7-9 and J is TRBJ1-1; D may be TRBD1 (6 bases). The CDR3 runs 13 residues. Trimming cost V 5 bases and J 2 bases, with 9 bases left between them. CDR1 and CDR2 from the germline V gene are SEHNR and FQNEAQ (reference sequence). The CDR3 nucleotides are TGTGCCAGCAGCCCACAGGGCAACACTGAAGCTTTCTTT. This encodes CASSPQGNTEAFF.